A single sample gave rise to the 27 T cell receptor beta chains below, sequenced in a study of T cell repertoires in cytomegalovirus infection. TCRdb reprocessed the reads with MiXCR, giving one entry per CDR3 protein. The sample holds 340,000 or so distinct CDR3 sequences; approximately 25% are singletons and the top ten take roughly 14%. For these receptors, no antigen is known. The sequences come from cultured PBMCs, collected from culture after CMV antigen stimulation. The receptors derive from a human donor in good health (CMV status not recorded). Some clones in this sample may be carry-over from other donors' samples.

In its sample, this clonotype was seen a few times. The chain recombines TRBV7-2 with TRBJ2-3; 9 nucleotides line up with TRBD2. Germline trimming cut 1 base from V and 0 bases from J; bases unmatched to any gene: 11. Germline lookup yields CDR1 SGHTA and CDR2 FQGNSA. The CDR3 totals 19 residues. In DNA, the CDR3 is TGTGCCAGCAGCTTAGGGAGGCTAGCGGGACGTACTAGCACAGATACGCAGTATTTT. Its translation is CASSLGRLAGRTSTDTQYF. Drawing the rest from reference TRBV7-2 and TRBJ2-3, the complete variable domain is GAGVSQSPSNKVTEKGKDVELRCDPISGHTALYWYRQSLGQGLEFLIYFQGNSAPDKSGLPSDRFSAERTGGSVSTLTIQRTQQEDSAVYLCASSLGRLAGRTSTDTQYFGPGTRLTVL.

The J gene is TRBJ2-1, the V gene TRBV12-3 or TRBV12-4; D not resolved. CDR3 length: 12 amino acids. Deletions cut 8 bases from V and 13 bases from J, with 18 bases between. The CDR3 coding sequence is TGTGCCAGCGGGATAATCTGGACCGCTCAGTTCTTC. Translating gives CASGIIWTAQFF.

The gene calls are TRBV3-1 and TRBJ2-3; D unclear. The germline CDR1 and CDR2 sequences are LGHDT and YNNKEL (reference sequence). This CDR3 comprises 16 residues. The V end was cut by 1 base, the J end by 6 bases, with 17 bases between. The CDR3 coding sequence is TGTGCCAGCAGCCAAGGGGTAGGGATAGTGAGCGATACGCAGTATTTT. Protein sequence: CASSQGVGIVSDTQYF.

The chain employs TRBV5-1 and TRBJ2-7; 11 nucleotides agree with TRBD1. The germline CDR1 and CDR2 sequences are SGHRS and YFSETQ. The CDR3 length is 13 residues. V lost 4 bases to trimming and J lost 5 bases; unmatched junction nucleotides: 2. CDR3 loop: CASSRTGGNEQYF. CDR3 in DNA: TGCGCCAGCAGCCGGACAGGGGGCAACGAGCAGTACTTC.

The CDR3 DNA sequence: TGTGCCAGCAGGGGTGGGACAGGGGGCGATTTCTATGGCTACACCTTC. Protein: CASRGGTGGDFYGYTF. V is TRBV27 and J is TRBJ1-2; 12 bases match TRBD1. CDR1 is MNHEY and CDR2 is SMNVEV in the germline V gene (reference sequence). V shed 6 bases, J shed 4 bases, and the junction held 9 bases outside the gene matches. The CDR3 has 16 residues.

This sequence joins TRBV18 and TRBJ1-5; 8 bases agree with TRBD1. CDR1 is KGHSH, CDR2 LQKENI, per germline. This CDR3 comprises 13 residues. The V segment lost 6 bases and the J segment 6 bases; nucleotides outside the gene matches: 4. Here the CDR3 DNA reads TGTGCCAGCTCCCAGGACAGGGTTCAGCCCCAGCATTTT. Protein product: CASSQDRVQPQHF.

This clonotype was observed a handful of times. V gene TRBV24-1 combines with J gene TRBJ2-7; D is unresolved. CDR1 is KGHDR and CDR2 is SFDVKD in the germline V gene. Trimming took off 3 bases at V and 3 bases at J, with 14 bases between the two ends. This CDR3 contains 15 residues. The CDR3 sequence is CATSDLGSMDYEQYV. CDR3 sequence (DNA): TGTGCCACCAGTGATCTGGGATCTATGGACTACGAGCAGTACGTC.

V gene TRBV10-3 combines with J gene TRBJ2-5; D is perhaps TRBD2 (6 bases). CDR1 and CDR2 from the germline V gene are ENHRY and SYGVKD. Between the trimmed V and J ends, which lost 4 bases and 2 bases, there was a span of 8 bases. The CDR3 has 13 amino acids. This chain's CDR3 is CAISGTTQETQYF. The CDR3 coding sequence is TGTGCCATCAGTGGGACTACGCAAGAGACCCAGTACTTC.

A few counts support this clonotype. This rearrangement joins TRBV18 to TRBJ2-1, with D unclear. This CDR3 contains 12 residues. V lost 2 bases, J lost 7 bases, and 6 bases lay in between. Germline V gene data show CDR1 as KGHSH and CDR2 as LQKENI. This CDR3 reads CASSPFSNEQFF. In DNA form, the CDR3 reads TGTGCCAGCTCACCATTTAGTAATGAGCAGTTCTTC.

This clonotype showed up just a few times. The chain carries TRBV12-3 or TRBV12-4 and TRBJ1-5; D unresolved. V was shortened by 6 bases and J by 7 bases, with 16 bases between the two germline ends. The CDR3 extends over 14 amino acids. This chain's CDR3 is CASSLTGGYQPQHF. As DNA, the CDR3 is TGTGCCAGCAGCTTGACGGGTGGTTACCAGCCCCAGCATTTT.

The table lists this clonotype with a few counts. The rearrangement uses TRBV7-9 and TRBJ2-1, with 9 bases aligning to TRBD1. The CDR3 runs 17 residues. V lost 5 bases to trimming and J lost 2 bases; unmatched junction nucleotides: 10. Germline values: CDR1 SEHNR, CDR2 FQNEAQ (reference sequence). The CDR3 nucleotides read TGTGCCAGCAGCCCGAGGGGACAGGGTGATCCCTACAATGAGCAGTTCTTC. This translates into CASSPRGQGDPYNEQFF.

The J gene is TRBJ1-1, the V gene TRBV12-3 or TRBV12-4; TRBD1 aligns across 7 bases. The J segment lost 11 bases and the V segment lost 3 bases, leaving 15 bases of the junction unmatched. The CDR3 sequence is 15 residues long. This CDR3 is CASSLIGGGGSSAFF. The CDR3 coding sequence is TGTGCCAGCAGTTTGATCGGGGGAGGGGGCTCGTCGGCTTTCTTT.

The genes are TRBV27 and TRBJ2-7, with 11 nucleotides matching TRBD2. Per the germline V gene, CDR1 is MNHEY and CDR2 is SMNVEV (reference sequence). The V segment lost 4 bases and the J segment 2 bases; nucleotides outside the gene matches: 4. The CDR3 is 15 amino acids. The CDR3, as DNA: TGTGCCAGCAGTTCCCTAGCGGGAGGCGCCTACGAGCAGTACGTC. Its protein is CASSSLAGGAYEQYV.

The chain recombines TRBV7-2 with TRBJ2-7; D assignment may be TRBD1 or TRBD2 (7 bases each). The CDR3 extends over 14 amino acids. V was trimmed by 7 bases and J by 3 bases, leaving 16 bases between them. Germline lookup yields CDR1 SGHTA and CDR2 FQGNSA. The CDR3 nucleotides are TGTGCCAGCACTCCGCAGGGGGGGCTCTACGAGCAGTACTTC. This gives the protein CASTPQGGLYEQYF. Variable domain in full (rest from reference TRBV7-2 and TRBJ2-7): GAGVSQSPSNKVTEKGKDVELRCDPISGHTALYWYRQSLGQGLEFLIYFQGNSAPDKSGLPSDRFSAERTGGSVSTLTIQRTQQEDSAVYLCASTPQGGLYEQYFGPGTRLTVT.

CDR3 sequence (DNA): TGTGCCAGCAGCTTAGCAGTTCGGCGCGGCGGGGAGCTGTTTTTT. As protein: CASSLAVRRGGELFF. V gene TRBV7-8 combines with J gene TRBJ2-2, with D uncertain. The CDR3 has 15 amino acids. Germline V gene lookup returns CDR1 SGHVS and CDR2 FQNEAQ. The V and J ends lost 0 bases and 7 bases respectively, with 12 bases between them.

This clonotype was seen a few times. This sequence joins TRBV6-1 and TRBJ2-1, with TRBD1 matching over 7 bases. The CDR3 consists of 15 residues. V shed 7 bases and J 4 bases; nucleotides not matched to a gene: 10. CDR1 is MNHNS and CDR2 is SASEGT in the germline V gene. CDR3 residues: CASKIFGTEYNEQFF. DNA of the CDR3: TGTGCCAGCAAAATTTTCGGGACAGAGTACAATGAGCAGTTCTTC.

In this sample, this clonotype turned up a few times. The chain couples TRBV18 to TRBJ2-7; 7 bases align to TRBD2. Germline CDR1 and CDR2: KGHSH and LQKENI. This CDR3 region has 12 residues. Unmatched junction bases numbered 3, after V lost 3 bases and J lost 7 bases. DNA for the CDR3: TGTGCCAGCTCACCCGACGGGGGGGAGCAGTACGTC. It translates to CASSPDGGEQYV.

The rearrangement uses TRBV6-1 and TRBJ2-2, with 7 bases identical to TRBD1. V lost 2 bases, J lost 0 bases, and 3 bases stayed unmatched. Germline CDR1 reads MNHNS; CDR2 reads SASEGT. This CDR3 is built from 16 residues. The DNA of the CDR3 is TGTGCCAGCAGTGAACGACAGGGTCCGAACACCGGGGAGCTGTTTTTT. It codes for CASSERQGPNTGELFF.

This clonotype has a single count. A clone one base away is much larger, so this may be a read error. The conserved closing phenylalanine or tryptophan is absent in this CDR3, likely reflecting a read error. The chain carries TRBV7-2 and TRBJ2-3; no definite D call. Germline values: CDR1 SGHTA, CDR2 FQGNSA. Between the trimmed V and J ends, which lost 1 base and 0 bases, there was a span of 8 bases. The CDR3 consists of 15 residues. The CDR3 reads CASSLVGRSTDTQYS. As DNA, the CDR3 is TGTGCCAGCAGCTTAGTCGGCAGAAGCACAGATACGCAGTATTCT.

For this clonotype: A much larger clone lies one base from this, so it may be a read error. The chain employs TRBV12-3 or TRBV12-4 and TRBJ1-2, with 7 bases that match TRBD1. The CDR3 contains 13 residues. DNA of the CDR3: TGTGCCAGCAGTTTCGGGACAGCCTCCGGCTACGCCTTC. Encoded protein: CASSFGTASGYAF.

This clonotype was counted a few times. The rearrangement links TRBV29-1 to TRBJ2-1, with unresolved D. The CDR3 is 14 residues long. V was clipped by 3 bases and J by 1 base, with 10 bases between them. Germline CDR1 SQVTM, CDR2 ANQGSEA. DNA for the CDR3: TGCAGCGTTGAGTTGGCGGCGTCCTACAATGAGCAGTTCTTC. Protein: CSVELAASYNEQFF.

This clonotype was counted at least ten times. V usage is TRBV7-2 and J usage is TRBJ2-3, with TRBD1 matching 7 bases. J was trimmed by 2 bases and V by 4 bases; bases with no gene match: 3. The germline V gene encodes CDR1 SGHTA and CDR2 FQGNSA. The CDR3 is 14 residues long. The CDR3, as DNA: TGTGCCAGCAGCTCCGACAGGGCCACAGATACGCAGTATTTT. This sequence encodes CASSSDRATDTQYF.

The CDR3 region has the DNA TGTGCCACCACAGCACCCTCTGGGCAAGAGACCCAGTACTTC. This sequence encodes CATTAPSGQETQYF. This rearrangement joins TRBV6-6 to TRBJ2-5; D unresolved. From germline, CDR1 is MNHNY and CDR2 SVGAGI (reference sequence). With 10 bases removed from V and 2 bases from J, the gap between germline ends came to 17 bases. The length of the CDR3 is 14 residues.

The chain combines TRBV19 with TRBJ1-3; D unclear. V was trimmed by 3 bases and J by 4 bases, leaving 7 bases between them. Germline CDR1 LNHDA, CDR2 SQIVND (reference sequence). This CDR3 comprises 13 residues. CDR3 nucleotides: TGTGCCAGTAGTATGCGGGGAGGAAACACCATATATTTT. It codes for CASSMRGGNTIYF.

This clonotype was seen a handful of times. This chain links TRBV4-1 with TRBJ2-7, with D possibly matching TRBD2 (7 bases). Germline lookup yields CDR1 MGHRA and CDR2 YSYEKL. Trimming took off 0 bases at V and 3 bases at J, with 21 bases between the two ends. This CDR3 comprises 18 residues. CDR3 loop: CASSQDHRGDTGFYEQYV. In DNA, the CDR3 is TGCGCCAGCAGCCAAGATCACCGGGGGGACACAGGGTTCTACGAGCAGTACGTC.

The chain couples TRBV27 to TRBJ1-2; 7 bases align to TRBD1. The germline V gene has CDR1 MNHEY and CDR2 SMNVEV (reference sequence). Unmatched junction bases numbered 14, after V lost 3 bases and J lost 4 bases. This CDR3 comprises 17 residues. The CDR3 DNA reads TGTGCCAGCAGTTTCCTCACCCTCCGGGACAGCATCTATGGCTACACCTTC. Its protein is CASSFLTLRDSIYGYTF.

The V gene is TRBV6-2 or TRBV6-3, the J gene TRBJ2-5; D is ambiguous. This CDR3 region has 12 residues. Per germline, CDR1 MNHEY and CDR2 SVGEGT. With 4 bases removed from V and 5 bases from J, the gap between germline ends came to 8 bases. CDR3 protein: CASSFRRETQYF. The CDR3 DNA is TGTGCCAGCAGTTTTCGTAGGGAGACCCAGTACTTC.